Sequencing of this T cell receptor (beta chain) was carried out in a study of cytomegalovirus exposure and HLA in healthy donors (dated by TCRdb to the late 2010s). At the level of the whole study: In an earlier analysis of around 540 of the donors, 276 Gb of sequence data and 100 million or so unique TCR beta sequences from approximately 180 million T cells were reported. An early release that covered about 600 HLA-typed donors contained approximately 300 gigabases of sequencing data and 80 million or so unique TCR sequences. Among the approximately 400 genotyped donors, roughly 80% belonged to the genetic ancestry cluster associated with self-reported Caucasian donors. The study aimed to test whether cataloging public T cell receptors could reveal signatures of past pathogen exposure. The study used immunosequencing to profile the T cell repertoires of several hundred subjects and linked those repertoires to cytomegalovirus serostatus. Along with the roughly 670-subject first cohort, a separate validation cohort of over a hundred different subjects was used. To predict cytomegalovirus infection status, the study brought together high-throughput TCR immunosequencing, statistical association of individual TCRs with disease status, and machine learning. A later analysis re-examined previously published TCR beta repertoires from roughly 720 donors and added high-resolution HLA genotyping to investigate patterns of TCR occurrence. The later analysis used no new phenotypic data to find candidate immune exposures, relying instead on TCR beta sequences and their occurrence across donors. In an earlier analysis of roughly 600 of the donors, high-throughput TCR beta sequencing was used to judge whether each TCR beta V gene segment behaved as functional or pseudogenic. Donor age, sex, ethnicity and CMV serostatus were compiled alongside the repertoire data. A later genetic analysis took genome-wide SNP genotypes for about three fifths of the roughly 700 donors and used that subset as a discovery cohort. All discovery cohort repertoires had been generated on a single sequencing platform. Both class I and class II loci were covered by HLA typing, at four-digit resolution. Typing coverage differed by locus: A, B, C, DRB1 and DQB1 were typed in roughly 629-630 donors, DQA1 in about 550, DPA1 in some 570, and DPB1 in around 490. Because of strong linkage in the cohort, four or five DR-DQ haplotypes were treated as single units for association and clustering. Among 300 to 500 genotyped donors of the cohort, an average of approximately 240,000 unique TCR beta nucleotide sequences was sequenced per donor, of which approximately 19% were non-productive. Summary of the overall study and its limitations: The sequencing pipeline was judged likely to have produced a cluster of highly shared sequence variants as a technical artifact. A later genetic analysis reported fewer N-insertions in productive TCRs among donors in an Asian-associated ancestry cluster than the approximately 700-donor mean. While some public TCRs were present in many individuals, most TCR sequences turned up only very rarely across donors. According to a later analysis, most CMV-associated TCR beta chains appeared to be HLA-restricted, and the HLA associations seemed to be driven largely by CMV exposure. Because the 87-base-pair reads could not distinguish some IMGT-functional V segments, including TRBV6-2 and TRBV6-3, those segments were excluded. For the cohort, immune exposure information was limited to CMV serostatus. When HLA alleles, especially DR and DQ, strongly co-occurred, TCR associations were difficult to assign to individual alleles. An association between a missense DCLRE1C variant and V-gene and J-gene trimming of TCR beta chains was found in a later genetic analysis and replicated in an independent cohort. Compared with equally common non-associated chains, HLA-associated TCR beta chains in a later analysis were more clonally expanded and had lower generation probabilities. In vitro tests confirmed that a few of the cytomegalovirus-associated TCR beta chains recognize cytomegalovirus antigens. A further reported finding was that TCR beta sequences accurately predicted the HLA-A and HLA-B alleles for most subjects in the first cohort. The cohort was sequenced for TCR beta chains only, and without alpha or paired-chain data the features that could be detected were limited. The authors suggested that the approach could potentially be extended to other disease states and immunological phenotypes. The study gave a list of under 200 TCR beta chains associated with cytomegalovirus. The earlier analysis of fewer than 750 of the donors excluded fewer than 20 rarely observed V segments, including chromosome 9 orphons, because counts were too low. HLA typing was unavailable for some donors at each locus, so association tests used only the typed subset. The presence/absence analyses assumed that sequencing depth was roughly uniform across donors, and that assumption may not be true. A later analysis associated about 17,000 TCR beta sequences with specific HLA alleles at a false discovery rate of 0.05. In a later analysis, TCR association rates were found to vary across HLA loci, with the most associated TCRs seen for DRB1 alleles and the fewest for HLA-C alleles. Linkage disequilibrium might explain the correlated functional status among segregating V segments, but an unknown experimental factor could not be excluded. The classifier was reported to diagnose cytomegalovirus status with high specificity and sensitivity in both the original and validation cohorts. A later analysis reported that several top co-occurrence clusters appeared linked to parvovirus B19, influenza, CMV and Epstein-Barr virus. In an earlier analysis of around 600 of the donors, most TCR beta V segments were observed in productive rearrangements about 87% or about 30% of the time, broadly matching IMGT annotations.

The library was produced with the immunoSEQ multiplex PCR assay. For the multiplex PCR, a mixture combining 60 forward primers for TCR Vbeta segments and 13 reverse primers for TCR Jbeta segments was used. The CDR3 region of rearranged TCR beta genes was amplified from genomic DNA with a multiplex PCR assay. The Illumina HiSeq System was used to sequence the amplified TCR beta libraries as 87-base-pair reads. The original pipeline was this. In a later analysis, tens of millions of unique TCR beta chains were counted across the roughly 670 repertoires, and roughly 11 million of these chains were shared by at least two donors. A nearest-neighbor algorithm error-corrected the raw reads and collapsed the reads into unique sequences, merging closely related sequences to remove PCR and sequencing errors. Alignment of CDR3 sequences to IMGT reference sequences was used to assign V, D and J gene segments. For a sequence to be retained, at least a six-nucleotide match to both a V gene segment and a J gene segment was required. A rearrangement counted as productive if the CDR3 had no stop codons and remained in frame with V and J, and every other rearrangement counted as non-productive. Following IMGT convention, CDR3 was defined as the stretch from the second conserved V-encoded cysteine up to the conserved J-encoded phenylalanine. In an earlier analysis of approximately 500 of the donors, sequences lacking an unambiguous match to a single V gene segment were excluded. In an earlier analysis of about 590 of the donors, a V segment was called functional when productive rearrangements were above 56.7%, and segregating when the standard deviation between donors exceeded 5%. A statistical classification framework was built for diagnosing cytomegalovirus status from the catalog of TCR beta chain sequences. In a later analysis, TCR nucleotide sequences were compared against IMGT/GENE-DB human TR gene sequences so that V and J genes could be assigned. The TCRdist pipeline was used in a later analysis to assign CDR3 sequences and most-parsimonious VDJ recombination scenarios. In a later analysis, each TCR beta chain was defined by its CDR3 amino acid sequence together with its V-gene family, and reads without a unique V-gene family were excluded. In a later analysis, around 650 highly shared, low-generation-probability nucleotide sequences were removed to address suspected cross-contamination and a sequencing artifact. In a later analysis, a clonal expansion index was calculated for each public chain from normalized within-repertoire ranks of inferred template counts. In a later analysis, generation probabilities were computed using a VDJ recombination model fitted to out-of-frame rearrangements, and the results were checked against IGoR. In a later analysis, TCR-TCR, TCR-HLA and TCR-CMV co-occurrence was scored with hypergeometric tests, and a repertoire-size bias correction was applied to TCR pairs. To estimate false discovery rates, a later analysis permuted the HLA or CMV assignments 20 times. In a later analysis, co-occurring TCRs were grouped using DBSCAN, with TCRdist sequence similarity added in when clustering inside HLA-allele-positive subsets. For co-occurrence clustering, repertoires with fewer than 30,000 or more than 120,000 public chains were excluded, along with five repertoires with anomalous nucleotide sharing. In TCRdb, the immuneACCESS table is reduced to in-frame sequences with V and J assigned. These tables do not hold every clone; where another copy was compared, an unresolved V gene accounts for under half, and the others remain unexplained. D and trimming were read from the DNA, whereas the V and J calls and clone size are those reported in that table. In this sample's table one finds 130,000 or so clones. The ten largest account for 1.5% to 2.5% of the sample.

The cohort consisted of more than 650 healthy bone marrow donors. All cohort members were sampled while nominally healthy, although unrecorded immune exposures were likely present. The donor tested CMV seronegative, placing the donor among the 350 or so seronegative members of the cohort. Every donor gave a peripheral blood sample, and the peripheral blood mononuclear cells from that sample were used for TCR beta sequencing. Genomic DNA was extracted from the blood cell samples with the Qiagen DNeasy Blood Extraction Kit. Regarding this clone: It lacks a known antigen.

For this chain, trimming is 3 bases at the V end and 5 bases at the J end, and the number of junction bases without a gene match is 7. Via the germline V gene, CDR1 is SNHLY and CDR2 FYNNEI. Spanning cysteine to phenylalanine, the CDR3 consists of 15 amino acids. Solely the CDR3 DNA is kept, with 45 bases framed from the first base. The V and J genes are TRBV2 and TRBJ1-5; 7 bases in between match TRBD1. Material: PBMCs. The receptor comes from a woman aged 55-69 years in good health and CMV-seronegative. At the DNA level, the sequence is TGTGCCAGCAGTGACCGGACAGGTGGCGATCAGCCCCAGCATTTT. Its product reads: CASSDRTGGDQPQHF.